What follows is one T cell receptor (beta chain) and its context. It lacks a known antigen. In total, 600 or so healthy bone marrow donors made up the cohort. At the time of sampling, every cohort member was nominally healthy, though immune exposures that went unrecorded were likely present. The donor tested CMV seronegative and was one of the 352 seronegative cohort members. A peripheral blood sample was collected from each donor, and TCR beta sequencing was performed on peripheral blood mononuclear cells. Genomic DNA was extracted from the blood cell samples with the Qiagen DNeasy Blood Extraction Kit. This sample stems from a study of cytomegalovirus exposure and HLA in healthy donors (dated by TCRdb to 2015 to 2018). For the wider study: According to an earlier analysis of 587 of the donors, some 180 million T cells yielded 117 million unique TCR beta sequences and 250 to 350 Gb of sequence data. An early release that covered fewer than 800 HLA-typed donors contained approximately 300 gigabases of sequencing data and 85 million to 100 million unique TCR sequences. Of the roughly 390 genotyped donors, 81% fell in the genetic ancestry cluster associated with self-reported Caucasian donors. The study was designed to test whether signatures of past pathogen exposure could be identified by cataloging public T cell receptors. Using immunosequencing, the study profiled T cell repertoires from some 670 subjects and related those repertoires to cytomegalovirus serostatus. In addition to the first cohort of roughly 670 subjects, a separate validation cohort of approximately 110 different subjects was used. The study combined high-throughput TCR immunosequencing, statistical association of individual TCRs with disease status, and machine learning to predict cytomegalovirus infection status. In a later analysis, previously published TCR beta repertoires from 670 or so donors were re-analyzed and high-resolution HLA genotyping was added so that TCR occurrence patterns could be studied. Rather than drawing on any new phenotypic data, the later analysis identified candidate immune exposures from TCR beta sequences and the way those sequences occurred across donors. To decide whether each TCR beta V gene segment behaved as functional or pseudogenic, an earlier analysis of several hundred of the donors relied on high-throughput TCR beta sequencing. Alongside the repertoire data, information on donor age, sex, ethnicity and CMV serostatus was compiled. A later genetic analysis took genome-wide SNP genotypes for about three fifths of the roughly 670 donors and used that subset as a discovery cohort. Every discovery cohort repertoire had been produced on one sequencing platform. Both class I and class II loci were covered by HLA typing, at four-digit resolution. The number of typed donors differed by locus: 629-630 for A, B, C, DRB1 and DQB1; roughly 510 for DQA1; 600 to 610 for DPA1; and about 470 for DPB1. About five DR-DQ haplotypes were handled as single units for association and clustering, since linkage in the cohort was strong. On average, 235,054 unique TCR beta nucleotide sequences were sequenced per donor among some 430 genotyped donors of the cohort, with roughly 18% of those sequences being non-productive. Paper-wide results and their limitations: Correlated functional status among segregating V segments might be attributable to linkage disequilibrium, but an unknown experimental factor could not be ruled out. While some public TCRs were present in many individuals, most TCR sequences turned up only very rarely across donors. Because HLA typing was missing for some donors at each locus, association tests included only the typed subset. In a later analysis, HLA-associated TCR beta chains showed more clonal expansion and lower generation probabilities than non-associated chains that were equally common. In a later genetic analysis, a missense DCLRE1C variant was associated with V-gene and J-gene trimming of TCR beta chains, and the association was replicated in an independent cohort. Sequencing depth was assumed to be roughly uniform across donors in the presence/absence analyses, though that assumption may not hold. In an earlier analysis of some 640 of the donors, most TCR beta V segments were observed in productive rearrangements about 90% or about 30% of the time, broadly matching IMGT annotations. In a later genetic analysis, fewer N-insertions in productive TCRs were reported among donors in an Asian-associated ancestry cluster than the roughly 700-donor mean. In a later analysis, most CMV-associated TCR beta chains were found to appear HLA-restricted, with HLA associations seemingly driven largely by CMV exposure. A later analysis associated approximately 17,000 TCR beta sequences with specific HLA alleles at a false discovery rate of 0.05. A further reported finding was that TCR beta sequences accurately predicted the HLA-A and HLA-B alleles for most subjects in the first cohort. The only immune exposure information available for the cohort was CMV serostatus. Because counts were too low, roughly 16 rarely observed V segments, including chromosome 9 orphons, were left out of the earlier analysis of over 550 of the donors. A cluster of highly shared sequence variants was judged likely to represent a technical artifact of the sequencing pipeline. Several of the top co-occurrence clusters appeared to be linked to parvovirus B19, influenza, CMV and Epstein-Barr virus, according to a later analysis. Assigning TCR associations to individual alleles was difficult when HLA alleles, especially DR and DQ, strongly co-occurred. The classifier was reported to diagnose cytomegalovirus status with high specificity and sensitivity in both the original and validation cohorts. The study gave a list of 150 to 200 TCR beta chains associated with cytomegalovirus. A few of the identified cytomegalovirus-associated TCR beta chains were confirmed in vitro to be specific for cytomegalovirus antigens. The authors suggested that the approach could potentially be extended to other disease states and immunological phenotypes. A later analysis found that TCR association rates varied across HLA loci, with DRB1 alleles showing the most associated TCRs and HLA-C alleles the fewest. This cohort had only TCR beta chains sequenced, and the lack of alpha or paired-chain data limited which features could be detected. The 87-base-pair reads could not distinguish some IMGT-functional V segments, including TRBV6-2 and TRBV6-3, so those segments were excluded.

CDR1 and CDR2, looked up from the germline V gene, are SGHTA and FQGTGA. V gives up 2 bases and J gives up 3 bases, and the segment between their germline ends measures 7 bases. The CDR3 numbers 13 residues from cysteine through phenylalanine. Just the 39-base CDR3 DNA is kept, in frame starting at base 1. Library preparation used the immunoSEQ multiplex PCR assay. For the multiplex PCR, a mixture combining 60 forward primers for TCR Vbeta segments and 13 reverse primers for TCR Jbeta segments was used. Amplification of the CDR3 region of rearranged TCR beta genes was performed with a multiplex PCR assay on genomic DNA. On the Illumina HiSeq System, the amplified TCR beta libraries were sequenced as 87-base-pair reads. Regarding the original processing steps: A later analysis counted tens of millions of unique TCR beta chains across the 550 to 750 repertoires, and some 12 million of these chains were shared by at least two donors. To remove PCR and sequencing errors, raw reads were error-corrected and collapsed into unique sequences using a nearest-neighbor algorithm that merged closely related sequences. To assign V, D and J gene segments, CDR3 sequences were aligned to IMGT reference sequences. For a sequence to be retained, at least a six-nucleotide match to both a V gene segment and a J gene segment was required. Rearrangements were called productive when the CDR3 lacked stop codons and stayed in frame with V and J; all others were non-productive. CDR3 was defined by IMGT convention, running from the second conserved V-encoded cysteine to the conserved J-encoded phenylalanine. The earlier analysis of 587 of the donors excluded sequences that lacked an unambiguous match to a single V gene segment. An earlier analysis of about 600 of the donors called V segments functional above 56.7% productive rearrangements and segregating when the between-donor standard deviation exceeded 5%. To diagnose cytomegalovirus status from the catalog of TCR beta chain sequences, a statistical classification framework was built. A later analysis assigned V and J genes by comparing TCR nucleotide sequences with IMGT/GENE-DB human TR gene sequences. The TCRdist pipeline was used in a later analysis to assign CDR3 sequences and most-parsimonious VDJ recombination scenarios. In a later analysis, each TCR beta chain was defined by its CDR3 amino acid sequence together with its V-gene family, and reads lacking a unique V-gene family were excluded. In a later analysis, fewer than 600 highly shared, low-generation-probability nucleotide sequences were removed to address suspected cross-contamination and a sequencing artifact. In a later analysis, a clonal expansion index was calculated for each public chain from normalized within-repertoire ranks of inferred template counts. A later analysis computed generation probabilities with a VDJ recombination model fitted to out-of-frame rearrangements, and checked the results against IGoR. A later analysis scored TCR-TCR, TCR-HLA and TCR-CMV co-occurrence with hypergeometric tests, applying a repertoire-size bias correction to TCR pairs. In a later analysis, false discovery rates were estimated by permuting HLA or CMV assignments 20 times. A later analysis grouped co-occurring TCRs with DBSCAN, adding TCRdist sequence similarity when clustering within HLA-allele-positive subsets. Repertoires with fewer than 30,000 or more than 120,000 public chains, plus five repertoires with anomalous nucleotide sharing, were excluded from co-occurrence clustering. This is the immuneACCESS table as TCRdb keeps it, with only in-frame sequences that have V and J called. A part of the clones is gone; compared with another copy, unresolved V genes explain less than half, and the rest is unexplained. The DNA was the basis for D and trimming; V, J and clone size are from that table. This sample's table contains fewer than 150,000 clones. The ten top clones hold roughly 3.5% of the sample.

Sequencing input: PBMCs. This clonotype originated in a man aged 18 to 29 in good health and CMV-seronegative. The rearranged segments are TRBV7-3 and TRBJ2-5; there is no confident call for the D gene. At the DNA level, the sequence is TGTGCCAGCAGCTTAGGAGTCAAAGAGACCCAGTACTTC. This sequence encodes CASSLGVKETQYF.